This T cell receptor (beta chain) was profiled in a study of blood T cells in healthy people across ages (dated by TCRdb to the mid-2010s). Turning to the overall study: In model experiments, roughly one uniquely barcoded TCR beta cDNA molecule per two T cells was captured by template switching. Two additional independent replicas of 1 million unique cDNA reads from the same blood draw were analyzed for two donors (one aged 18 to 30 and one aged 80 or older). The donors were split into four age groups: young (average 16 years), middle-aged (roughly 39), aged (approximately 60) and long-lived (82). Age-related changes in TCR beta repertoire diversity were measured in the study by deep sequencing normalized with unique cDNA molecular identifiers. Study-wide findings and limitations: Estimates of total diversity from one million sequenced T cells were regarded as lower bounds and underestimates. Since profiling was done on bulk unsorted PBMCs, naive and antigen-experienced compartments could not be conclusively compared. The long-lived group showed more naive CD4+ T cells, fewer expanded clones and increased TCR diversity than the aged group, suggesting age selection. There was a strong correlation between observed TCR beta diversity and the percentage of naive T cells measured by flow cytometry. Because the CMV infection status of the donors was unknown, age-related changes in expanded clonotypes may potentially have been confounded. Observed TCR beta diversity per million T cells fell roughly linearly with age, and a significant reduction was already apparent by age approximately 41.

CDR1 and CDR2, looked up from the germline V gene, are SGHTA and FQGNSA. From its cysteine to its phenylalanine, the CDR3 spans 15 amino acids. The only DNA kept is the CDR3, 45 bases in frame from the first base. Library generation was performed with 5' RACE. Sequencer: Illumina HiSeq 2500. A second PCR of roughly 7 to 11 cycles was performed with a sample-barcoded 5' primer and a J-beta primer mix. A unique molecular identifier was introduced onto each TCR beta cDNA molecule by a template-switch 5' adaptor carrying 12 random nucleotides. Each sample yielded at least 3 million CDR3-containing paired-end reads. The Mint cDNA synthesis kit, primed by a TRBC-specific oligonucleotide, was used to synthesize first-strand cDNA from all RNA. After uracil-DNA glycosylase treatment, a first 18-cycle PCR used universal primers M1SS and BC2_uni_R on all cDNA. Per the original workflow: For normalization, 1 million high-quality reads, each with a distinct molecular identifier, were randomly selected from each sample. Reads sharing molecular identifiers were discarded rather than binned into consensus sequences. MiTCR, set to a Q25 quality threshold and the strictest error-elimination algorithm, was used for CDR3 identification, clonotype clustering and error correction. A nonparametric unseen species model with Euler transformation was used to estimate lower-bound total TCR beta diversity. In TCRdb, the public reads were trimmed at Q25 with fastp and aligned with MiXCR, with productive beta chains retained. Rows with one shared CDR3 protein collapse into an entry with the most common genes and DNA. TCRdb's processing, not the authors' own work, is the source of the V and J calls. The sample records more than 750,000 distinct CDR3 sequences, 29% of which are singletons. The top ten clonotypes cover 10% of the sample.

Only a few counts were recorded for this clonotype. The antigen this receptor binds is unknown. Mismatch with germline at one junction end may stem from a read error. Systemically healthy Caucasian individuals from Russia, about 38 in total and aged roughly 6 to 100 years, were included as donors. Each donor gave ten milliliters of peripheral blood, collected into EDTA-treated Vacutainer tubes. Ficoll-Paque density-gradient centrifugation was used to isolate PBMCs, with at least 6.5 million per sample. Trizol reagent was used to extract total RNA from the PBMCs, yielding at least 5.5 micrograms per sample. Naive CD45RAhigh/CD27high T cell percentages were measured by flow cytometry on a PBMC aliquot from every donor. The data also belong to a second study, concerning T cells of mothers and their children. From the second report: Donors were nine systemically healthy Caucasian individuals: three mothers and their six children. cDNA synthesis used all of the extracted RNA, with 1.5 ug of RNA in each 15 ul reaction. In the second PCR, the M1S primer introduced both the sample barcodes and 2-4 random nucleotides. Over 9.5 million TCR beta CDR3 reads were obtained for each mother, and 2.7 million or so reads were obtained for each child. TCR recombination output is similarly shaped by thymic selection in related and unrelated pairs, with a minor effect exerted by inherited differences. Related mother-child pairs always showed normalized repertoire overlap that was slightly higher than in unrelated mother-child pairs, though the difference was never significant. No persistent microchimeric T cell clones were found, with a detection sensitivity of approximately 100 clones per million clonotypes. To look for features that set related mother-child pairs apart from unrelated individuals, the researchers ran deep NGS to compare the TCR beta repertoires of mothers and children. The mean age was roughly 44 +/- 4 years for the mothers and about 10 +/- 4 years for the children. After adapters were ligated using NEBNext reagents, the libraries underwent 100+100 nt paired-end sequencing on an Illumina HiSeq 2000. To prevent cross-contamination, the mother and child libraries were prepared one month apart and sequenced in separate runs. For each donor, somewhere between about 450,000 and 2,100,000 distinct TCR beta clonotypes were identified. Naive TCR beta clonotypes were estimated from low-frequency clonotypes matched to each donor's FACS-determined naive share, without sorting.

The sequence was obtained from a woman in her forties in good health. Specimen: blood. The chain links TRBV7-2 with TRBJ1-2, and 9 bases in between align with TRBD1. The CDR3: CACSFRQGVGYGYTF. The nucleotides read TGTGCCTGCAGCTTTAGACAGGGGGTAGGCTATGGCTACACCTTC.